The following is a T cell receptor beta chain sequence with its context. The repertoire was sequenced with immunoSEQ multiplex PCR; TCRdb's copy has only in-frame clones and lacks some. Seen here are approximately 82,000 clones, 95% observed once, and the top ten hold approximately 0.73%. The data are from a study of cytomegalovirus exposure and HLA in healthy donors. The clonotype originates from a woman younger than 30 in good health and CMV-seronegative. The sequencing input was PBMCs.

DNA for the CDR3: TGTGCCAGTAGCCTCATCTCCGGACTAGCCAGCCTACAAGAGACCCAGTACTTC. As protein: CASSLISGLASLQETQYF. The rearrangement uses TRBV19 and TRBJ2-5, with TRBD2 matching 8 bases. The germline gives CDR1 LNHDA, CDR2 SQIVND (reference sequence). The CDR3 is 18 residues long. Losses at the gene ends were 6 bases for V and 2 bases for J; bases not matched to a gene: 17.